A selection of T cell receptor beta chains follows, all from one sample in a study of T cell changes during pregnancy in multiple sclerosis. Using immunoSEQ multiplex PCR, the repertoire was profiled, and TCRdb retains in-frame clones only, with some absent. The sample has some 70,000 clones, 91% seen once; the top ten hold 0.86%. Here the sequenced sample was peripheral blood, taken in the second trimester of pregnancy. These receptors were collected from a female donor with multiple sclerosis, enrolled in a pregnancy study. CDR3s include the opening cysteine and the closing phenylalanine or tryptophan. The order of the fields is V gene, clone size, J gene, D gene, CDR3 DNA, CDR3 protein. The D gene is left open where the match is weak. Size tells how often a clone was seen (once, few, many) or the class of an expanded clone, and some rows leave it out.

TRBV7-3	-	TRBJ1-1	-	TGTGCCAGCAGCTTAGATCAGGGTGAAGCTTTCTTT	CASSLDQGEAFF
TRBV6-1	-	TRBJ2-7	-	TGTGCCAGCAGTGTCATGGGGCCGCGCGAGCAGTACTTC	CASSVMGPREQYF
TRBV6-5	-	TRBJ2-7	TRBD1	TGTGCCAGCAGGAGGGACAGGTTCTCCTACGAGCAGTACTTC	CASRRDRFSYEQYF
TRBV11-1	-	TRBJ2-1	TRBD2	TGTGCCAGCAGCTTCCCAGTTAGCGGGGGGGCCCCCTCCTACAATGAGCAGTTCTTC	CASSFPVSGGAPSYNEQFF
TRBV29-1	-	TRBJ1-3	-	TGCAGCGTTGGGTCAGGGCGAGGAAACACCATATATTTT	CSVGSGRGNTIYF
TRBV2	once	TRBJ1-5	-	TGTGCCAGCAGTGAAGCCGGAGGGATAGGTCAGCCCCAGCATTTT	CASSEAGGIGQPQHF
TRBV18	once	TRBJ2-1	TRBD1	TGTGCCAGCTCACCAGGACAGGGGGATGAGCAGTTCTTC	CASSPGQGDEQFF
TRBV10-3	-	TRBJ2-2	-	TGTGCCATCAGCCAAGGACAGAACACCGGGGAGCTGTTTTTT	CAISQGQNTGELFF
TRBV2	-	TRBJ1-6	TRBD1	TGTGCCAGCAGTGGACAGGGGGCTAGGTGGTCACCCCTCCACTTT	CASSGQGARWSPLHF
TRBV7-3	-	TRBJ1-5	TRBD1	TGTGCCAGCAGCTTGGCCCCAGGGGGTCAGCCCCAGCATTTT	CASSLAPGGQPQHF
TRBV13	-	TRBJ2-2	-	TGTGCCAGCAGCTTATACTCCGGGGTTCTAAACACCGGGGAGCTGTTTTTT	CASSLYSGVLNTGELFF
TRBV7-9	-	TRBJ2-3	TRBD2	TGTGCCAGCAGATCCTCTCGGGGGGATCCAGATACGCAGTATTTT	CASRSSRGDPDTQYF
TRBV19	-	TRBJ1-6	-	TGTGCCAGTAGTATGAGGGTAAGGAATTCACCCCTCCACTTT	CASSMRVRNSPLHF
TRBV30	-	TRBJ2-3	TRBD1	TGTGCCTGGAGTATCCCCCCCGGGACAGGGTGGTTGGATACGCAGTATTTT	CAWSIPPGTGWLDTQYF
TRBV7-6	-	TRBJ2-7	-	TGTGCCAGCAGCTTACCCAGGGGGGACTACGAGCAGTACTTC	CASSLPRGDYEQYF
TRBV9	-	TRBJ2-2	TRBD1	TGTGCCAGCAGCCCCCGTTCGTTCGGACAGGGACCAAACACCGGGGAGCTGTTTTTT	CASSPRSFGQGPNTGELFF
TRBV2	-	TRBJ1-2	-	TGTGCCAGCAACTACAGGGTAACGGATGGCTACACCTTC	CASNYRVTDGYTF
TRBV27	few	TRBJ1-3	-	TGTGCCAGCAGTCCCTACAGGGGAAACACCATATATTTT	CASSPYRGNTIYF
TRBV27	-	TRBJ2-2	-	TGTGCCAGCAGTTTAGGAGTGAACACCGGGGAGCTGTTTTTT	CASSLGVNTGELFF
TRBV6-4	-	TRBJ2-3	TRBD1	TGTGCCAGCGGACAGGGGGCCACAGATACGCAGTATTTT	CASGQGATDTQYF
TRBV19	once	TRBJ1-4	-	TGTGCCAGTAGTATTCGACCTGGGGGCGAAAAACTGTTTTTT	CASSIRPGGEKLFF
TRBV7-9	-	TRBJ1-1	-	TGTGCCAGCAGGGAGTTAGCAGGGCTCCTCCCTGAAGCTTTCTTT	CASRELAGLLPEAFF
TRBV5-4	-	TRBJ1-2	-	TGTGCCAGCAGCCCGCCTCCAGGGTCGGGCTATGGCTACACCTTC	CASSPPPGSGYGYTF
TRBV21-1	-	TRBJ1-2	-	TGTGCCAGCCCTCCGGGACACTGTCCGTCCCTATATGGCTACACCTTC	CASPPGHCPSLYGYTF
TRBV10-2	-	TRBJ2-3	TRBD2	TGCGCCAGCTTCGGGACTAGCGGGTTCACAGATACGCAGTATTTT	CASFGTSGFTDTQYF
TRBV4-2	-	TRBJ2-1	-	TGTGCCAGCAGCCAAGAACCCCACCAGGGTTACAATGAGCAGTTCTTC	CASSQEPHQGYNEQFF
TRBV6-5	-	TRBJ1-2	-	TGTGCCAGCAGTTACTGGGGGGGAGACGGCTACACCTTC	CASSYWGGDGYTF
TRBV7-3	-	TRBJ1-6	-	TGTGCCAGCAGCAGTGGACAGCCTTATAATTCACCCCTCCACTTT	CASSSGQPYNSPLHF